This TCR beta chain emerged from a study of blood T cell dynamics during melanoma immunotherapy. The overall study: First-line therapy was either pembrolizumab or nivolumab with ipilimumab for metastatic melanoma.

The count of this clone is one. Each bulk PBMC sample had approximately 0.35 ug DNA loaded. Assay used: immunoSEQ multiplex PCR; TCRdb lists only in-frame clones, some missing. The data hold roughly 7,300 clones, with roughly 80% observed a single time. CDR3 length: 14 amino acids. The V gene's germline CDR1 is SSHAT and CDR2 FNYEAQ (reference sequence). The V end lost 0 bases, the J end lost 1 base, and 5 bases lay between the germline ends. Time point: week 3, after first cycle of checkpoint inhibitor. One draw preceded checkpoint blockade; another followed its first cycle at week 3. Disease control meant complete response, partial response or stable disease at 12 weeks.

The sequencing here drew on blood, taken from a patient treated with checkpoint blockade. This chain uses TRBV7-7 with TRBJ2-3; D remains unclear. This sequence was found in a human donor with melanoma. The DNA of the CDR3 is TGTGCCAGCAGCTTAGCGCCCGGCACAGATACGCAGTATTTT. Its translation: CASSLAPGTDTQYF.